One and the same sample provided the 7 T cell receptor beta chains below, sequenced in a study of blood T cell repertoires in COVID-19. The repertoire was sequenced with immunoSEQ multiplex PCR; TCRdb's copy has only in-frame clones and lacks some. The table records 300,000 or so clones, around 84% of them present only once. The sample consisted of PBMCs or T cells enriched from blood (not recorded which). The receptors originated from a woman aged 18-29 years who had recovered from COVID-19.

The chain links TRBV29-1 to TRBJ2-5; perhaps TRBD1 as D (6 bases). Germline V lookup: CDR1 SQVTM, CDR2 ANQGSEA. The CDR3 is 13 residues long. V lost 6 bases, J lost 1 base, and 12 bases lay in between. This CDR3 is CSVAGQSQETQYF. As DNA, the CDR3 is TGCAGCGTCGCTGGACAGAGCCAAGAGACCCAGTACTTC.

The chain has TRBV1 and TRBJ1-1. TRBV1 is given as a pseudogene. The CDR3 totals 16 residues. The CDR3 region is CTSSQDLGEVDTEAFF. The CDR3 coding sequence is TGCACCAGCAGCCAAGATTTAGGCGAGGTAGACACTGAAGCTTTCTTT.

The rearrangement links TRBV28 to TRBJ2-3; D might be TRBD1 (6 bases). V lost 2 bases, J lost 2 bases, and 17 bases lay in between. There are 17 residues in the CDR3. From germline, CDR1 is MDHEN and CDR2 SYDVKM. The CDR3 sequence is CASSLLGQGINTDTQYF. CDR3 nucleotides: TGTGCCAGCAGTTTACTCGGGCAGGGGATAAACACAGATACGCAGTATTTT.

The chain employs TRBV12-3 or TRBV12-4 and TRBJ1-2; the match to TRBD1 covers 9 bases. The trim removed 6 bases at V and 4 bases at J, leaving 3 bases unmatched. This CDR3 comprises 13 residues. The DNA of the CDR3 is TGTGCCAGCAGGGGGACAGGGATCTATGGCTACACCTTC. This gives the protein CASRGTGIYGYTF.

This clone was counted only a few times. CDR3 loop: CASSLVQGDTEAFF. CDR3 DNA sequence: TGTGCCAGCAGCTTAGTACAGGGCGACACTGAAGCTTTCTTT. The chain uses TRBV11-2 and TRBJ1-1; a weak D match, TRBD1 (6 bases). The CDR3 totals 14 residues. V was pared by 1 base and J by 3 bases, with 9 bases between. The germline gives CDR1 SGHAT, CDR2 FQNNGV.

In this sample, this clone turned up a few times. The chain links TRBV5-1 to TRBJ2-2, with 8 bases identical to TRBD2. CDR1 is SGHRS, CDR2 YFSETQ, per germline. After removal of 4 bases from V and 1 base from J, the junction contained 6 bases not matched to a gene. The CDR3 totals 16 residues. The CDR3: CASSARAGGNTGELFF. DNA of the CDR3: TGCGCCAGCAGCGCCCGCGCGGGGGGGAACACCGGGGAGCTGTTTTTT.

The V gene is TRBV19, the J gene TRBJ1-2; D ambiguous. Trimming removed 2 bases from V and 1 base from J, with 23 bases in between. Germline CDR1 and CDR2: LNHDA and SQIVND (reference sequence). This CDR3 is built from 19 residues. The CDR3 loop is CASSILSLDSRDYNYGYTF. CDR3 nucleotides: TGTGCCAGTAGTATACTGAGTCTCGACTCGAGGGATTATAACTATGGCTACACCTTC. The full variable domain, rest sourced from reference TRBV19 and TRBJ1-2, is DGGITQSPKYLFRKEGQNVTLSCEQNLNHDAMYWYRQDPGQGLRLIYYSQIVNDFQKGDIAEGYSVSREKKESFPLTVTSAQKNPTAFYLCASSILSLDSRDYNYGYTFGSGTRLTVV.